These T cell receptor beta chains were read from a single sample in a study of PD-1 blockade in classical Hodgkin lymphoma. Produced via immunoSEQ multiplex PCR; TCRdb's table is partial and in-frame only. The data show 99,000 or so clones, approximately 89% seen once. This material consisted of peripheral blood mononuclear cells (PBMCs), taken before the fourth cycle of nivolumab. Receptors were obtained from a human donor with classical Hodgkin lymphoma. Each CDR3 is given without its conserved first and last residue.

v_gene	j_gene	CDR3aa
TRBV11-2	TRBJ1-1	ASTLGGGGSPDTEAF
TRBV2	TRBJ1-4	ASSYHSTLGVNEKLF
TRBV19	TRBJ2-7	ASSIVGESSYEQY
TRBV7-6	TRBJ2-1	ASSSNPGRSQDEQF
TRBV7-9	TRBJ1-1	ASSLERVNTEAF
TRBV19	TRBJ2-1	ASSKGGRAIYNEQF
TRBV6-5	TRBJ1-2	ASSYITGVGNYGYT
TRBV2	TRBJ1-3	AIGGGSNTIY
TRBV30	TRBJ2-5	AWSLASETQY
TRBV7-2	TRBJ2-1	ASSLKAGGGF
TRBV5-4	TRBJ2-5	ASSLQGETQY
TRBV6-6	TRBJ1-2	ASTLLDRGRGYT
TRBV25-1	TRBJ2-7	ASSDRPGGEQY
TRBV10-2	TRBJ1-1	ASSFRAGTANTEAF
TRBV29-1	TRBJ2-7	SVKDHGGQY
TRBV29-1	TRBJ2-7	SAGTRDGVYEQY
TRBV9	TRBJ2-7	ASSVWRVSYEQY
TRBV7-6	TRBJ1-5	ASSLGPGAPNQPQH
TRBV2	TRBJ2-7	ASSVGTYDAGEQY
TRBV7-2	TRBJ2-1	ASSPQGGGFYNEQF
TRBV6-5	TRBJ1-2	ASSLTGNYGYT
TRBV5-5	TRBJ2-7	ASSLYTIGPRVGEQY
TRBV7-2	TRBJ1-1	ASSLARGWSEAF
TRBV30	TRBJ2-4	AWSGPKNIQY
TRBV29-1	TRBJ2-7	SCWDTPYEQY
TRBV7-5	TRBJ2-7	ASSLVFGDEQY
TRBV6-1	TRBJ1-2	ASSVAGTYGYT
TRBV11-2	TRBJ1-2	ASSLGGGTGAYGYT
TRBV27	TRBJ2-7	ASSFGTEAYEQY
TRBV18	TRBJ1-2	ASSVPGVGGGIYGYT
TRBV4-3	TRBJ2-3	ASSVRFTDTQY
TRBV5-1	TRBJ2-1	ASSLVRGGDPAPEQF
TRBV7-2	TRBJ2-3	ASSFLGFSTDTQY
TRBV10-3	TRBJ1-2	AISESTGDYGYT
TRBV5-1	TRBJ1-1	ASSPDTWGANTEAF
TRBV2	TRBJ1-5	ASNPDRGRIQPQH
TRBV9	TRBJ2-1	ASSTTGGPGDEQF
TRBV20-1	TRBJ2-3	SARLDDTQY
TRBV11-3	TRBJ2-2	ASSPRGESAGELF
TRBV7-6	TRBJ2-1	ASSLGASGRALNEQF
TRBV9	TRBJ1-1	ASSVESARDTEAF
TRBV27	TRBJ2-3	ASSLYGSGESTDTQY
TRBV2	TRBJ2-7	ASSEAGLEQY